This T cell receptor beta chain was found in a study of glioma-infiltrating T cells. Using RNA template, CDR3s of TCR alpha and beta were amplified with iRepertoire arm-PCR. For one-step reverse transcription and amplification, roughly 95-400 ng of tissue mRNA or PBMC total RNA was used. TCRdb analysed the multiplex PCR reads with MiXCR anew, one entry per CDR3 protein. The data show roughly 200,000 distinct CDR3 sequences, around 40% seen once. Comments on this clonotype: The antigen is not known.

The V segment lost 1 base and the J segment 2 bases; nucleotides outside the gene matches: 2. The CDR3 length is 15 residues. Broader study findings: Tissue-blood divergence was below expectation in non-neoplastic patients, above in gliomas.

This clonotype was sampled from a human donor with low-grade glioma or glioblastoma, undergoing nonglioma brain surgery, or in good health (not recorded which). V is TRBV12-3 or TRBV12-4 and J is TRBJ2-7, with 10 nucleotides matching TRBD2. Sequenced sample: glioma tissue, nonneoplastic brain tissue, or PBMCs (not recorded which). This CDR3 reads CASSLGGLAAYEQYF. In DNA form, the CDR3 reads TGTGCCAGCAGTTTAGGCGGACTAGCGGCCTACGAGCAGTACTTC.